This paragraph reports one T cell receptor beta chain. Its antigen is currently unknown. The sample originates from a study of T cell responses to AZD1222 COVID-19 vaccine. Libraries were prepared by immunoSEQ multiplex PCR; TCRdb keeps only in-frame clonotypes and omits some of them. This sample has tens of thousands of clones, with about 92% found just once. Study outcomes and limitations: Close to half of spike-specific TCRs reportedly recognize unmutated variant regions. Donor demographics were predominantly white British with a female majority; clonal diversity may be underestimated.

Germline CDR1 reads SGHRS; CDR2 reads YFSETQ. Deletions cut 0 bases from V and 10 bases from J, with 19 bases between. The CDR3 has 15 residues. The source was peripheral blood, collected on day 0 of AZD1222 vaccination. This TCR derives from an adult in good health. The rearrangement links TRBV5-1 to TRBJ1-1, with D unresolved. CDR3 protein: CASSLAGRSPRGAFF. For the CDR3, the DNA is TGCGCCAGCAGCTTGGCCGGTCGATCACCCCGGGGAGCTTTCTTT. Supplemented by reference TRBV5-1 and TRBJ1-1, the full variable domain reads KAGVTQTPRYLIKTRGQQVTLSCSPISGHRSVSWYQQTPGQGLQFLFEYFSETQRNKGNFPGRFSGRQFSNSRSEMNVSTLELGDSALYLCASSLAGRSPRGAFFGQGTRLTVV.